The T cell receptor beta chain described here comes from a study of Ad26.COV2.S vaccination and SARS-CoV-2 variants. In the study overall: Donor got 5x10^10 or 1x10^11 viral particles of Ad26.COV2.S.

V lost 0 bases, J lost 8 bases, and 16 bases lay in between. This CDR3 comprises 16 residues. Germline values: CDR1 KGHSH, CDR2 LQKENI. Comment on this clone: Its antigen is as yet unknown.

The table came from immunoSEQ multiplex PCR; TCRdb's copy has only in-frame clones and leaves some out. The sample lists some 270,000 clones; roughly 85% were seen once. Study-wide findings and caveats: Responses of spike-specific T cells (both CD8+ and CD4+) reportedly showed substantial breadth after vaccination. It is possible that the TCR breadth and depth analyses underestimated the total T cell responses.

Treatment described: some 19 received Ad26.COV2.S at low or high dose, single or two shots; 5 received placebo; per-sample allocation not given. The investigators took samples on day 63 after the first vaccine or placebo injection. An Ad26 vector that expressed Wuhan-strain SARS-CoV-2 spike constituted the vaccine. Source: peripheral blood, taken in a trial of Ad26.COV2.S vaccine versus placebo. This chain joins TRBV18 and TRBJ1-4; D not resolved. The clonotype was recovered from a person between 18 and 60 years old who received the Ad26.COV2.S COVID-19 vaccine or a placebo. The chain's CDR3 is CASSPPSGIRAEKLFF. CDR3 nucleotides: TGTGCCAGCTCACCACCTTCGGGGATTAGGGCGGAAAAACTGTTTTTT.